Below are 32 T cell receptor beta chains sequenced from a single sample in a study of control samples from healthy donors and cancer patients. The table came from immunoSEQ multiplex PCR; TCRdb's copy has only in-frame clones and leaves some out. The sample records about 220,000 clones, just under 95% being singletons. The sample consisted of blood. Receptors were obtained from a man between 50 and 59 years old in good health.

The chain recombines TRBV4-2 with TRBJ1-5, with D unclear. This CDR3 region has 16 residues. Germline values: CDR1 LGHNA, CDR2 YNFKEQ. The V end lost 0 bases, the J end lost 3 bases, and 12 bases lay between the germline ends. CDR3 sequence (DNA): TGTGCCAGCAGCCAAGAAGGAGGGTCGGACAATCAGCCCCAGCATTTT. Amino acid sequence: CASSQEGGSDNQPQHF.

This chain connects TRBV11-3 to TRBJ2-1; 13 positions agree with TRBD2. The CDR3 is made up of 14 amino acids. CDR1 and CDR2 (germline): SGHNT, YENEEA. J gave up 9 bases and V 5 bases, and 4 bases lay outside the gene matches. The CDR3 DNA follows: TGTGCCAGCAGCCCGCGGACTAGCGGGGGTGAGCAGTTCTTC. Amino acids: CASSPRTSGGEQFF.

This clone appeared a single time. J is TRBJ2-7 and V is TRBV10-1, with TRBD1 identical over 7 bases. V trimming: 5 bases; J trimming: 2 bases; junction bases outside the gene matches: 3. The CDR3 is 13 amino acids. Germline loops: CDR1 WNHNN, CDR2 SYGVQD (reference sequence). This CDR3 reads CASSPGQPYEQYF. CDR3 DNA: TGCGCCAGCAGTCCGGGACAGCCCTACGAGCAGTACTTC.

The chain combines TRBV9 with TRBJ2-3; D is uncertain. The V gene lost 3 bases and the J gene lost 0 bases, with 11 bases spanning the gap. The CDR3 sequence is 15 residues long. CDR1 SGDLS and CDR2 YYNGEE come from the germline V gene. CDR3 protein: CASSARPDSTDTQYF. CDR3 nucleotide sequence: TGTGCCAGCAGCGCCAGGCCAGATAGCACAGATACGCAGTATTTT.

The chain has TRBV6-5 and TRBJ2-2; a possible D gene is TRBD1 (6 bases). Between the trimmed V and J ends, which lost 4 bases and 2 bases, there was a span of 11 bases. This CDR3 region has 15 residues. Germline CDR1 MNHEY, CDR2 SVGAGI. The CDR3 DNA follows: TGTGCCAGCAGTTCGCAGGGGCCTAACACCGGGGAGCTGTTTTTT. Translating it yields CASSSQGPNTGELFF.

The rearrangement uses TRBV27 and TRBJ1-1, with D tentatively TRBD1 (5 bases). Trimming cost V 2 bases and J 4 bases, with 8 bases left between them. Germline V gene data show CDR1 as MNHEY and CDR2 as SMNVEV (reference sequence). CDR3 length: 13 amino acids. As DNA, the CDR3 is TGTGCCAGCAGTTTACGGGGGGGCACTGAAGCTTTCTTT. The encoded protein is CASSLRGGTEAFF.

The gene calls are TRBV20-1 and TRBJ2-1, with 9 bases fitting TRBD1. The CDR3 spans 15 residues. V shed 3 bases, J shed 3 bases, and the junction held 6 bases outside the gene matches. CDR1 and CDR2 from the germline V gene are DFQATT and SNEGSKA (reference sequence). The chain's CDR3 is CSASFGTGNYNEQFF. CDR3 DNA: TGCAGTGCTAGTTTTGGGACAGGGAACTACAATGAGCAGTTCTTC.

The chain couples TRBV7-8 to TRBJ1-5; 11 bases match TRBD1. Trimming cost V 4 bases and J 7 bases; bases outside gene matches: 3. Germline V gene data show CDR1 as SGHVS and CDR2 as FQNEAQ. This CDR3 region has 14 residues. CDR3: CASSWTGGRQPQHF. As DNA, the CDR3 is TGTGCCAGCAGCTGGACAGGGGGCAGGCAGCCCCAGCATTTT.

The chain employs TRBV10-3 and TRBJ1-3, with D hard to call. V lost 2 bases and J lost 4, with 9 bases in between. This CDR3 comprises 14 residues. CDR1 is ENHRY and CDR2 is SYGVKD in the germline V gene. The CDR3 loop reads CAISEQELGNTIYF. CDR3 bases: TGTGCCATCAGTGAGCAAGAGCTGGGAAACACCATATATTTT.

In DNA form, the CDR3 reads TGTGCCAGCAGTCCACTAAGGACAGGGACTGGGGCCAACGTCCTGACTTTC. Its protein product is CASSPLRTGTGANVLTF. V is TRBV25-1 and J is TRBJ2-6; TRBD1 aligns across 8 bases. The germline gives CDR1 MGHDK, CDR2 SYGVNS. This CDR3 region has 17 residues. Germline trimming cut 5 bases from V and 2 bases from J; bases unmatched to any gene: 8.

CDR3 sequence: CASSEQGAAGNTIYF. For the CDR3, the DNA is TGTGCCAGCAGTGAACAAGGGGCAGCCGGAAACACCATATATTTT. The J gene is TRBJ1-3, the V gene TRBV2, with D possibly TRBD1 on 5 matching bases. CDR1 is SNHLY, CDR2 FYNNEI, per germline. This CDR3 contains 15 residues. Trimming cost V 2 bases and J 4 bases, with 12 bases left between them.

The CDR3 coding sequence is TGTGCCAGCAGCGTAGCCTCAGGGGGAGTGGGGACTGAAGCTTTCTTT. Its translation is CASSVASGGVGTEAFF. The chain uses TRBV9 and TRBJ1-1; TRBD1 matches at 7 bases. Germline lookup yields CDR1 SGDLS and CDR2 YYNGEE. This CDR3 has 16 amino acids. V dropped 0 bases and J dropped 5; count of bases not matched to a gene: 10.

This clone was seen a few times. Here the CDR3 reads CSASGFYGYTF. The CDR3 bases are TGCAGTGCTAGTGGTTTTTATGGCTACACCTTC. The V call is TRBV20-1, the J call TRBJ1-2; the D is unclear. The CDR3 runs to 11 residues. V was trimmed by 3 bases and J by 5 bases, leaving 7 bases between them. CDR1 is DFQATT and CDR2 is SNEGSKA in the germline V gene (reference sequence).

V is TRBV14 and J is TRBJ2-5; D is unresolved. The germline V gene has CDR1 SGHDN and CDR2 FVKESK. There are 12 residues in the CDR3. The V end lost 1 base, the J end lost 10 bases, and 10 bases lay between the germline ends. The CDR3 here is CASSQARVVQYF. The DNA for the CDR3 is TGTGCCAGCAGCCAAGCCCGGGTTGTCCAGTACTTC.

V gene TRBV28 combines with J gene TRBJ1-3; 7 positions match TRBD1. Looked up from germline, CDR1 is MDHEN and CDR2 is SYDVKM. The CDR3 spans 15 residues. Trimming removed 7 bases from V and 0 bases from J; junction bases left unmatched: 6. CDR3 in DNA: TGTGCCAGCAAGGGGGCCACGGCCTCTGGAAACACCATATATTTT. Translation gives CASKGATASGNTIYF. The variable domain in full, with the rest retrieved from reference TRBV28 and TRBJ1-3, is DVKVTQSSRYLVKRTGEKVFLECVQDMDHENMFWYRQDPGLGLRLIYFSYDVKMKEKGDIPEGYSVSREKKERFSLILESASTNQTSMYLCASKGATASGNTIYFGEGSWLTVV.

V gene TRBV18 combines with J gene TRBJ2-7, with 12 bases lining up with TRBD1. The V gene end was trimmed by 0 bases and the J gene end by 6 bases; junction bases not matched to a gene: 3. Germline V lookup: CDR1 KGHSH, CDR2 LQKENI. This CDR3 contains 15 residues. The CDR3 coding sequence is TGTGCCAGCTCACCACCGGGACAGGGGGCCGTCGAGCAGTACGTC. As protein: CASSPPGQGAVEQYV.

The chain carries TRBV18 and TRBJ2-2, with a possible D match to TRBD1 (6 bases). This CDR3 contains 16 residues. Germline lookup yields CDR1 KGHSH and CDR2 LQKENI. Trimming cost V 2 bases and J 7 bases, with 17 bases left between them. The CDR3 DNA sequence: TGTGCCAGCTCACCATCATTACAGGGATCGGGCGGGGAGCTGTTTTTT. Amino acid sequence: CASSPSLQGSGGELFF.

The chain carries TRBV28 and TRBJ2-1, with 8 bases lining up with TRBD2. The CDR3 is 15 residues long. Germline trimming cut 2 bases from V and 5 bases from J; bases unmatched to any gene: 5. Germline CDR1 reads MDHEN; CDR2 reads SYDVKM. CDR3 sequence: CASSLEGLGNNEQFF. CDR3 in DNA: TGTGCCAGCAGTTTAGAGGGACTAGGAAACAATGAGCAGTTCTTC.

This clone was recorded a few times. The chain uses TRBV27 and TRBJ1-1; D remains ambiguous. The CDR3 spans 13 residues. Germline V gene data show CDR1 as MNHEY and CDR2 as SMNVEV (reference sequence). Trimming shortened V by 3 bases and J by 6 bases, and 11 bases separated the two germline ends. CDR3 loop: CASSLKGSPEAFF. The DNA of the CDR3 is TGTGCCAGCAGTTTGAAGGGTTCCCCTGAAGCTTTCTTT.

The J gene is TRBJ2-1, the V gene TRBV5-4; 13 nucleotides line up with TRBD2. The V and J ends lost 7 bases and 10 bases, in that order; junction bases with no gene match: 5. CDR3 length: 13 amino acids. Germline values: CDR1 SGHNT, CDR2 YYREEE (reference sequence). The DNA of the CDR3 is TGTGCCAGCCGGACTAGCGGGGGACGGGAGCAGTTCTTC. Translation: CASRTSGGREQFF.

V usage is TRBV28 and J usage is TRBJ1-1, with D hard to call. The V gene's germline CDR1 is MDHEN and CDR2 SYDVKM. Trimming cost V 6 bases and J 1 base, with 15 bases left between them. The CDR3 sequence is 15 residues long. The DNA for the CDR3 is TGTGCCAGCAGCCAGGTCCATAAAGGGAACACTGAAGCTTTCTTT. Its translation is CASSQVHKGNTEAFF.

In this sample, this clone turned up once. The CDR3 loop reads CATSSSRGTNTGELFF. The CDR3 region has the DNA TGTGCCACCAGCAGCTCGCGGGGGACGAACACCGGGGAGCTGTTTTTT. The rearrangement joins TRBV15 to TRBJ2-2; 7 nucleotides align to TRBD2. Losses at the gene ends were 3 bases for V and 0 bases for J; bases not matched to a gene: 4. The CDR3 is 16 residues long. The germline V gene encodes CDR1 LNHNV and CDR2 YYDKDF (reference sequence).

This chain joins TRBV19 and TRBJ2-3; the D call may be TRBD1 or TRBD2 (5 bases each). Trimming stripped 5 bases from V and 2 bases from J, with 14 bases between. CDR1 and CDR2 from the germline V gene are LNHDA and SQIVND (reference sequence). The CDR3 extends over 15 amino acids. CDR3 amino acids: CASSFRRDLTDTQYF. DNA for the CDR3: TGTGCCAGTAGTTTCCGCCGGGACCTCACAGATACGCAGTATTTT. The whole variable domain, filled in from reference TRBV19 and TRBJ2-3, reads DGGITQSPKYLFRKEGQNVTLSCEQNLNHDAMYWYRQDPGQGLRLIYYSQIVNDFQKGDIAEGYSVSREKKESFPLTVTSAQKNPTAFYLCASSFRRDLTDTQYFGPGTRLTVL.

In its sample, this clone was seen once. The same CDR3 also results from other DNA sequences found in this sample. This chain links TRBV7-9 with TRBJ1-1; no definite D call. V was cut by 3 bases and J by 1 base, with 6 bases left in between. Germline V gene lookup returns CDR1 SEHNR and CDR2 FQNEAQ (reference sequence). This CDR3 has 13 amino acids. The CDR3 bases are TGTGCCAGCAGCTTGAAGGAGAACACTGAAGCTTTCTTT. It yields the protein CASSLKENTEAFF.

The rearrangement joins TRBV2 to TRBJ2-3; D ambiguous. The CDR3 is 13 residues long. The V gene's germline CDR1 is SNHLY and CDR2 FYNNEI. V gave up 3 bases and J gave up 1 base, with 5 bases separating them. The CDR3 is CASSDQGTDTQYF. CDR3 nucleotides: TGTGCCAGCAGTGATCAGGGCACAGATACGCAGTATTTT.

The V and J genes are TRBV11-2 and TRBJ1-1; D is perhaps TRBD1 (5 bases). The CDR3 has 13 amino acids. V was trimmed by 6 bases and J by 4 bases, leaving 12 bases between them. Per germline, CDR1 SGHAT and CDR2 FQNNGV. The DNA of the CDR3 is TGTGCCAGCAGACCCGATCAGGGCACTGAAGCTTTCTTT. Protein: CASRPDQGTEAFF.

The chain is built from TRBV5-1 and TRBJ1-1; tentatively, D is TRBD1 (5 bases). This CDR3 contains 15 residues. Between the trimmed V and J ends, which lost 4 bases and 1 base, there was a span of 14 bases. CDR1 and CDR2 (germline): SGHRS, YFSETQ. The CDR3 here is CASSLGGRGNTEAFF. The CDR3 bases are TGCGCCAGCAGCCTCGGGGGGAGAGGGAACACTGAAGCTTTCTTT.

The chain uses TRBV24-1 and TRBJ1-5; TRBD1 aligns across 7 bases. V was clipped by 2 bases and J by 9 bases; unmatched bases: 3. Per germline, CDR1 KGHDR and CDR2 SFDVKD. The CDR3 is made up of 13 amino acids. The CDR3 DNA sequence: TGTGCCACCAGTGATTGGGGACAGCGGCCCCAGCATTTT. Translation: CATSDWGQRPQHF.

The rearrangement joins TRBV6-6 to TRBJ2-1, with D maybe TRBD1 (6 bases). The ends were cut back, 6 bases at V and 8 bases at J, with 20 bases in the middle. Germline V lookup: CDR1 MNHNY, CDR2 SVGAGI (reference sequence). CDR3 size: 15 residues. CDR3 protein: CASRPGTPGVDEQFF. The CDR3 DNA follows: TGTGCCAGCAGACCCGGGACCCCAGGGGTAGATGAGCAGTTCTTC.

A word on this clone: A junction boundary mismatches the germline segment, possibly from a read error. The rearrangement uses TRBV29-1 and TRBJ2-1, with TRBD2 identical over 8 bases. The CDR3 contains 12 residues. Germline V lookup: CDR1 SQVTM, CDR2 ANQGSEA. This CDR3 is CSVVHPGTRTLF. For the CDR3, the DNA is TGCAGCGTTGTCCACCCCGGGACTAGGACTCTCTTC.

The chain is built from TRBV7-3 and TRBJ2-3; 12 nucleotides line up with TRBD2. CDR3 size: 17 residues. V lost 5 bases to trimming and J lost 1 base; unmatched junction nucleotides: 7. The V gene's germline CDR1 is SGHTA and CDR2 FQGTGA. CDR3 nucleotide sequence: TGTGCCAGCAGCCATCTAGCGGGGGGGCTCGGCACAGATACGCAGTATTTT. This codes for CASSHLAGGLGTDTQYF.

V and J are TRBV6-5 and TRBJ2-7; 9 bases map to TRBD1. Germline CDR1 and CDR2: MNHEY and SVGAGI. Germline trimming cut 6 bases from V and 7 bases from J; bases unmatched to any gene: 10. The CDR3 sequence is 14 residues long. CDR3 nucleotides: TGTGCCAGCAGGTCGGGACAGGGAGGATGGGAGCAGTACTTC. Translating it yields CASRSGQGGWEQYF.